The clone carrying this T cell receptor (beta chain) was observed a single time. The antigen is not known. Sequencing used immunoSEQ multiplex PCR; TCRdb keeps in-frame clones, though not all of them. The profile shows 30,000 to 50,000 clones, just over 85% of them singletons. The data were obtained in a study of T cell responses to AZD1222 COVID-19 vaccine. Findings of the study overall: White British people made up most donors, females outnumbered males, and clonal diversity was possibly underestimated. Once two AZD1222 doses were given, Spike-specific TCR breadth and depth went up.

This TCR was recovered from an adult who received the MenACWY meningococcal vaccine as a control. The sequences come from peripheral blood, collected 28 days after the second dose of the MenACWY control vaccine.

CDR3 DNA sequence: TGTGCCAGCAGCCAGGTCGGGAGGCCCCCCTACAATGAGCAGTTCTTC. Protein sequence: CASSQVGRPPYNEQFF. The chain joins TRBV14 to TRBJ2-1; 7 positions match TRBD2. The V and J ends lost 3 bases and 2 bases, in that order; junction bases with no gene match: 7. This CDR3 is 16 amino acids long. Germline V gene sequence: CDR1 SGHDN, CDR2 FVKESK. Together with reference TRBV14 and TRBJ2-1, the CDR3 gives the full variable domain: EAGVTQFPSHSVIEKGQTVTLRCDPISGHDNLYWYRRVMGKEIKFLLHFVKESKQDESGMPNNRFLAERTGGTYSTLKVQPAELEDSGVYFCASSQVGRPPYNEQFFGPGTRLTVL.